Here is one T cell receptor beta chain with its context. In the study's own analysis: Estimation of nucleated cell counts was performed using reference gene primer amplification. Assay used: immunoSEQ multiplex PCR; TCRdb lists only in-frame clones, some missing. That table furnishes V, J and clone size, whereas the DNA furnished D and trimming. The repertoire includes about 310,000 clones, around nine tenths of them detected once, and 5% to 5.5% sits in the top ten. Symptom resolution, clearance, or two negative PCRs marked the recovered donors of Cohort 3. Germline V CDR1 and CDR2: MDHEN, SYDVKM. V was clipped by 6 bases and J by 0 bases, with 9 bases between them. There are 13 residues in the CDR3. The record originates from a study of blood T cell repertoires in COVID-19. About the research overall: Whether acute or convalescent, the COVID-19 samples came from the United States, Italy and Spain.

The sample comprised PBMCs or T cells enriched from blood (not recorded which). This clonotype was obtained from a man aged 55 to 70 who had recovered from COVID-19. This chain uses TRBV28 with TRBJ2-7, with D maybe TRBD2 (6 bases). The CDR3 DNA reads as TGTGCCAGCAGGGCCGGGGGCTCCTACGAGCAGTACTTC. As protein: CASRAGGSYEQYF.